These 19 T cell receptor beta chains originate from one sample sequenced in a study of graft-versus-host responses after intestinal transplantation. Data came from immunoSEQ multiplex PCR; TCRdb stores just in-frame clones and leaves some out. The profile shows about 150,000 clones, 80% to 95% of them singletons. Their cognate antigens are unknown. The sequences come from unstimulated CD4+ T cells sorted from spleen or lymph node cells, collected before intestinal transplant. Every receptor here comes from a human donor who received an intestinal transplant.

The gene calls are TRBV28 and TRBJ1-5; D is ambiguous. The CDR3 sequence is 17 residues long. V lost 3 bases and J 0 bases, leaving 15 bases between the germline ends. Per the germline V gene, CDR1 is MDHEN and CDR2 is SYDVKM. CDR3 amino acids: CASSFLAGAYSNQPQHF. The CDR3 DNA is TGTGCCAGCAGTTTCTTGGCAGGTGCTTATAGCAATCAGCCCCAGCATTTT.

DNA of the CDR3: TGTGCCAGCAGCTCCCCCAGCCCGCTCGTGACGAAGCAGTACTTC. As protein: CASSSPSPLVTKQYF. This chain links TRBV7-6 with TRBJ2-7; no definite D call. This CDR3 has 15 amino acids. V lost 4 bases to trimming and J lost 8 bases, with 21 bases between them. Germline assignment: CDR1 SGHVS and CDR2 FNYEAQ.

The genes are TRBV28 and TRBJ1-1, with 11 bases identical to TRBD1. The CDR3 totals 16 residues. The V segment lost 6 bases and the J segment 1 base; nucleotides outside the gene matches: 7. Germline assignment: CDR1 MDHEN and CDR2 SYDVKM. The CDR3 DNA follows: TGTGCCAGCAGCTCCGGACAGGGGGCAGGGAACACTGAAGCTTTCTTT. This codes for CASSSGQGAGNTEAFF.

The chain employs TRBV21-1 and TRBJ2-1; the D call TRBD2 from the table was never checked on the DNA. TRBV21-1 is classified as a pseudogene. This CDR3 is built from 16 residues. The CDR3 DNA reads TGTGCCAGCAGTAGCGGGAGGGTGCACTCCTACAATGAGCAGTTCTTC. This encodes CASSSGRVHSYNEQFF.

The chain links TRBV11-2 to TRBJ2-7; D not certain. The CDR3 runs to 13 residues. In germline, CDR1 is SGHAT, CDR2 FQNNGV. V lost 0 bases and J lost 3, with 6 bases in between. DNA of the CDR3: TGTGCCAGCAGCTTAGACTTCTACTACGAGCAGTACTTC. It yields the protein CASSLDFYYEQYF.

In DNA, the CDR3 is TGTGCCAGCAGCCCAGGGGCTGAAAACACTGAAGCTTTCTTT. It yields the protein CASSPGAENTEAFF. This chain joins TRBV28 and TRBJ1-1; weak D call: TRBD1 (6 bases). Germline loops: CDR1 MDHEN, CDR2 SYDVKM. CDR3 length: 14 amino acids. The ends were cut back, 6 bases at V and 2 bases at J, with 13 bases in the middle.

The chain is built from TRBV7-8 and TRBJ1-5; no firm D call. Trimming removed 4 bases at V and 7 bases at J, with 14 bases between. CDR3 length: 14 amino acids. CDR1 SGHVS and CDR2 FQNEAQ come from the germline V gene. The CDR3 region has the DNA TGTGCCAGCAGCTACAAAGCAGGTTGGCAGCCCCAGCATTTT. It translates to CASSYKAGWQPQHF. The variable domain in full, completed from reference TRBV7-8 and TRBJ1-5, reads GAGVSQSPRYKVAKRGQDVALRCDPISGHVSLFWYQQALGQGPEFLTYFQNEAQLDKSGLPSDRFFAERPEGSVSTLKIQRTQQEDSAVYLCASSYKAGWQPQHFGDGTRLSIL.

The count of this clone is one. The rearrangement joins TRBV5-8 to TRBJ2-1; 12 bases are shared with TRBD2. The CDR3 is 15 residues long. Germline V gene data show CDR1 as SGHTS and CDR2 as YDEGEE. V was pared by 4 bases and J by 7 bases, with 6 bases of the junction left unmatched. Written as DNA, the CDR3 is TGTGCCAGCAGCCTCCGACTAGCGGGAGTGAATGAGCAGTTCTTC. The encoded protein is CASSLRLAGVNEQFF.

The chain employs TRBV28 and TRBJ2-1; D is unresolved. The germline CDR1 and CDR2 sequences are MDHEN and SYDVKM. V was pared by 5 bases and J by 5 bases, with 22 bases between. The CDR3 runs 17 residues. The CDR3 loop is CASSPHPPGGPNNEQFF. DNA of the CDR3: TGTGCCAGCAGTCCCCACCCCCCGGGCGGACCCAACAATGAGCAGTTCTTC.

The chain carries TRBV7-9 and TRBJ2-7, with 7 bases aligning to TRBD1. The CDR3 runs to 13 residues. Germline V gives CDR1 SEHNR, CDR2 FQNEAQ (reference sequence). Trimming at V came to 2 bases and at J to 4 bases, leaving 2 bases not matched to a gene. CDR3 sequence reads: CASSLPTGYEQYF. In DNA, the CDR3 is TGTGCCAGCAGCTTACCGACAGGGTACGAGCAGTACTTC. The full variable domain, completed using reference TRBV7-9 and TRBJ2-7, is DTGVSQNPRHKITKRGQNVTFRCDPISEHNRLYWYRQTLGQGPEFLTYFQNEAQLEKSRLLSDRFSAERPKGSFSTLEIQRTEQGDSAMYLCASSLPTGYEQYFGPGTRLTVT.

This clone came up a few times. The gene calls are TRBV4-3 and TRBJ1-4; no firm D call. The germline V and J ends were trimmed by 0 bases and 8 bases, with 13 bases remaining between them. Per the germline V gene, CDR1 is LGHNA and CDR2 is YSLEER. The CDR3 covers 15 residues. This chain's CDR3 is CASSQDGTGKEKLFF. CDR3 DNA sequence: TGCGCCAGCAGCCAAGATGGCACGGGGAAGGAAAAACTGTTTTTT.

The rearrangement joins TRBV21-1 to TRBJ1-4. TRBV21-1 is marked as a pseudogene. The CDR3 sequence is 18 residues long. For the CDR3, the DNA is TGTGCCAGCAGCAAAGCCCTGCGGGACGCCTCAACTAATGAAAAACTGTTTTTT. Its protein is CASSKALRDASTNEKLFF.

This rearrangement joins TRBV6-1 to TRBJ1-1, with no clear D. V dropped 0 bases and J dropped 7 bases, with 12 bases sitting between them. CDR1 and CDR2 (germline): MNHNS, SASEGT. The CDR3 has 14 residues. As DNA, the CDR3 is TGTGCCAGCAGTGAAGCGCCGGGAATTGGTGAAGCTTTCTTT. As protein: CASSEAPGIGEAFF.

V usage is TRBV28 and J usage is TRBJ1-3; 8 bases map to TRBD1. CDR1 is MDHEN, CDR2 SYDVKM, per germline. The CDR3 is 17 residues long. The V and J ends lost 0 bases and 4 bases, in that order; junction bases with no gene match: 8. The CDR3 DNA reads TGTGCCAGCAGTTTATGGGCACAGGGGGAATCCGGAAACACCATATATTTT. This encodes CASSLWAQGESGNTIYF.

In its sample, this clone was seen once. The V gene is TRBV5-1, the J gene TRBJ2-7, with a weak D call TRBD2 (6 bases). This CDR3 comprises 15 residues. Germline-derived CDR1 and CDR2 are SGHRS and YFSETQ. Trimming left V 2 bases short and J 0 bases short, with 12 bases between. In DNA form, the CDR3 reads TGCGCCAGCAGCTTTCTTGACGGGGGCTCCTACGAGCAGTACTTC. Translated: CASSFLDGGSYEQYF.

Details on this clone: A read error may account for a junction end that differs from germline. This sequence joins TRBV27 and TRBJ1-1; unclear D gene. The CDR3 extends over 15 amino acids. CDR1 is MNHEY, CDR2 SMNVEV, per germline (reference sequence). The CDR3 DNA reads TGTGCCAGCAGTCTATCGACGCTCACAAACACTGAAGCTTTCTTT. Encoded protein: CASSLSTLTNTEAFF.

This clone has just one count. The CDR3: CASKRGGHTEAFF. The CDR3 bases are TGCGCCAGCAAGCGGGGAGGGCACACTGAAGCTTTCTTT. The chain employs TRBV5-1 and TRBJ1-1; D is unclear. There are 13 residues in the CDR3. V lost 6 bases to trimming and J lost 3 bases, with 12 bases between them. CDR1 and CDR2 (germline): SGHRS, YFSETQ.

The chain combines TRBV2 with TRBJ1-2; D possibly corresponds to TRBD1 (5 bases). The CDR3 is 13 amino acids. Germline CDR1 and CDR2: SNHLY and FYNNEI. V was pared by 3 bases and J by 9 bases, with 14 bases between. The DNA of the CDR3 is TGTGCCAGCAGTGATGGAGGGGCTGGGAGCTACACCTTC. Translating gives CASSDGGAGSYTF.

The chain is built from TRBV7-9 and TRBJ2-3; 11 nucleotides match TRBD2. The germline CDR1 and CDR2 sequences are SEHNR and FQNEAQ (reference sequence). The CDR3 runs to 15 residues. After removal of 5 bases from V and 3 bases from J, the junction contained 4 bases not matched to a gene. The CDR3 loop is CASSTGLAETDTQYF. The CDR3 DNA reads as TGTGCCAGCAGCACGGGACTAGCGGAGACAGATACGCAGTATTTT.